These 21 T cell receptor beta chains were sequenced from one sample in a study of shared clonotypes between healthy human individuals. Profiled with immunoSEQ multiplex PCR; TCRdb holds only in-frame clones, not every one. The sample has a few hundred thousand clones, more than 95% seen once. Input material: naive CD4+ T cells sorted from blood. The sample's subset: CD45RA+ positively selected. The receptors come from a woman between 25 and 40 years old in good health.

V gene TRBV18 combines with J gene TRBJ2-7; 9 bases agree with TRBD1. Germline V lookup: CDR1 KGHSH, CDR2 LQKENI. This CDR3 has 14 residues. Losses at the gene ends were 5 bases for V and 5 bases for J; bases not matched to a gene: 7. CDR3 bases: TGTGCCAGCTCATCGGGACAGGGAACAAACGAGCAGTACTTC. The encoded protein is CASSSGQGTNEQYF.

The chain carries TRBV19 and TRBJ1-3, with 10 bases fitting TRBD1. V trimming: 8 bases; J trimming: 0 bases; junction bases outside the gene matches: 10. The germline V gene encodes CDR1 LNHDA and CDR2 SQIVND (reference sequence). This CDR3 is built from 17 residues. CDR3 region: CASRRGQGRNSGNTIYF. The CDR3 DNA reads TGTGCCAGTCGAAGGGGACAGGGGCGAAACTCTGGAAACACCATATATTTT.

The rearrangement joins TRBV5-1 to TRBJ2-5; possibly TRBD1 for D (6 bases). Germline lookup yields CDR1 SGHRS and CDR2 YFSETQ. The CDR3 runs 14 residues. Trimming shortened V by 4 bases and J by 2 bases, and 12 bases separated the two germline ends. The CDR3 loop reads CASSHRTAQETQYF. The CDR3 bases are TGCGCCAGCAGCCACCGGACAGCTCAAGAGACCCAGTACTTC.

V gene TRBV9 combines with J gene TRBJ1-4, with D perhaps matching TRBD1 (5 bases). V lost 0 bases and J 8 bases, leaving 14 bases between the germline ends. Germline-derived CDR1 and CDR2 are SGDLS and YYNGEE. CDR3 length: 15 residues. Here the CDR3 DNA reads TGTGCCAGCAGCGTAGTGGGGGACCCCGGGGAAAAACTGTTTTTT. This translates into CASSVVGDPGEKLFF.

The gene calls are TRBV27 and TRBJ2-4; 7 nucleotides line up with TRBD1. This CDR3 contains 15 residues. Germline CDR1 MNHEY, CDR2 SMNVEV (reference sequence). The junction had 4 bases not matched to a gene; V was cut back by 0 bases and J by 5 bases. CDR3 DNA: TGTGCCAGCAGTTTATCCACAGGGGTCCAAAACATTCAGTACTTC. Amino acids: CASSLSTGVQNIQYF.

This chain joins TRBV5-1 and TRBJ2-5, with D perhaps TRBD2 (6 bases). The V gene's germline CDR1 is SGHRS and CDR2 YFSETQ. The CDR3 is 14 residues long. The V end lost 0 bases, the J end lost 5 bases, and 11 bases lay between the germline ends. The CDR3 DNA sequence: TGCGCCAGCAGCTTGGAACTAGGGAGGGAGACCCAGTACTTC. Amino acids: CASSLELGRETQYF.

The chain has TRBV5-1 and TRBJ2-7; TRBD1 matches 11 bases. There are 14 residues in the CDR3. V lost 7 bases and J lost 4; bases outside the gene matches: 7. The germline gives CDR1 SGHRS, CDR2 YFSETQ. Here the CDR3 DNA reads TGCGCCAGCGGTATTGGACAGGGGGCTTACGAGCAGTACTTC. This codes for CASGIGQGAYEQYF.

This chain's CDR3 is CARGGGGDPAGANVLTF. The DNA of the CDR3 is TGCGCCAGGGGAGGGGGCGGGGATCCGGCTGGGGCCAACGTCCTGACTTTC. The chain joins TRBV10-1 to TRBJ2-6, with D perhaps given as TRBD1 or TRBD2 (7 bases each). V lost 9 bases, J lost 2 bases, and 20 bases lay in between. CDR3 length: 17 amino acids. Germline lookup yields CDR1 WNHNN and CDR2 SYGVQD (reference sequence).

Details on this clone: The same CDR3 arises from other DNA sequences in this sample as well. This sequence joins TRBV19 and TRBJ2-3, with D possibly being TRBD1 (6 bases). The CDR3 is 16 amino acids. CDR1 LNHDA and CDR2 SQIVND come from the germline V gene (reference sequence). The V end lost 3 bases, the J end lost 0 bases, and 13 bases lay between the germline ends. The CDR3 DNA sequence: TGTGCCAGTAGTATCGGTGGGGGCAGAAGCACAGATACGCAGTATTTT. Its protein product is CASSIGGGRSTDTQYF. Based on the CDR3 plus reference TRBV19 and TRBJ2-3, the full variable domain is DGGITQSPKYLFRKEGQNVTLSCEQNLNHDAMYWYRQDPGQGLRLIYYSQIVNDFQKGDIAEGYSVSREKKESFPLTVTSAQKNPTAFYLCASSIGGGRSTDTQYFGPGTRLTVL.

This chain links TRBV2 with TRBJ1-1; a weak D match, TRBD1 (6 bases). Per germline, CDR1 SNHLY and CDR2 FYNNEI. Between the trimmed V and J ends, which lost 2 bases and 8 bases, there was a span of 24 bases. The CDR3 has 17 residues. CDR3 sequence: CASSELGWGQGGEEAFF. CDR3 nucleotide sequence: TGTGCCAGCAGTGAATTAGGCTGGGGGCAGGGTGGGGAGGAAGCTTTCTTT. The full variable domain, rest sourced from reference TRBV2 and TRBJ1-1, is EPEVTQTPSHQVTQMGQEVILRCVPISNHLYFYWYRQILGQKVEFLVSFYNNEISEKSEIFDDQFSVERPDGSNFTLKIRSTKLEDSAMYFCASSELGWGQGGEEAFFGQGTRLTVV.

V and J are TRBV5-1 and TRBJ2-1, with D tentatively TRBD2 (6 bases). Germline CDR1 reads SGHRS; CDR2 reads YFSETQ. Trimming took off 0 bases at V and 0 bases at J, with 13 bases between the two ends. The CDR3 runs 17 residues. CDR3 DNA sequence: TGCGCCAGCAGCTTGGAGCTCCGGGGGAGCTCCTACAATGAGCAGTTCTTC. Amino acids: CASSLELRGSSYNEQFF.

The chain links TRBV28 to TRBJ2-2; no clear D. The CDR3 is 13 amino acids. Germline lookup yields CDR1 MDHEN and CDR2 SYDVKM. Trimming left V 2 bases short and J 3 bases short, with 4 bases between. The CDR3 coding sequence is TGTGCCAGCAGTTTAGGTCACACCGGGGAGCTGTTTTTT. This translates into CASSLGHTGELFF.

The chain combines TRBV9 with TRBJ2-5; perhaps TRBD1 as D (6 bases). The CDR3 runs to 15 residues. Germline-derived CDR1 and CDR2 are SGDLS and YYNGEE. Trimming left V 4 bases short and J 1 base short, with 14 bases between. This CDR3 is CASSISGTPQETQYF. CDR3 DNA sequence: TGTGCCAGCAGCATCTCCGGGACACCCCAAGAGACCCAGTACTTC.

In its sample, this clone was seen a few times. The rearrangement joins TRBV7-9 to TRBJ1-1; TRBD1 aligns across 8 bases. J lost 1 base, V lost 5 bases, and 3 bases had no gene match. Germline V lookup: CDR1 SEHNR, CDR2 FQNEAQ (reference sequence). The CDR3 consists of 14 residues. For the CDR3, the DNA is TGTGCCAGCAGCCTGACAGGGGCGAACACTGAAGCTTTCTTT. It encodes CASSLTGANTEAFF.

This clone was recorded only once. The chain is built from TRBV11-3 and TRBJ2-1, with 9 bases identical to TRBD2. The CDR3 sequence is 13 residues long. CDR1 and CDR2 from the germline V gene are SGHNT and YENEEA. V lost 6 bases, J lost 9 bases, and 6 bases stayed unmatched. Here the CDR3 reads CASRSSGSPEQFF. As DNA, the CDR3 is TGTGCCAGCAGGAGTAGCGGGAGTCCTGAGCAGTTCTTC.

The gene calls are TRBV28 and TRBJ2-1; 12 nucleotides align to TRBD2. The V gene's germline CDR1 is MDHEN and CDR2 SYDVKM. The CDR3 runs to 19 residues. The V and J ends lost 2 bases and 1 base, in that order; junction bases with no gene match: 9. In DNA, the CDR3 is TGTGCCAGCAGTTTACTGGATTGGCTAGCGGGAGGGTCCTACAATGAGCAGTTCTTC. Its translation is CASSLLDWLAGGSYNEQFF.

The CDR3 DNA follows: TGTGCCAGCAGTCCACCGGGACAGGGGGGAATCAATGAGCAGTTCTTC. Residues: CASSPPGQGGINEQFF. V and J are TRBV2 and TRBJ2-1; TRBD1 matches at 11 bases. The V segment lost 5 bases and the J segment 6 bases; nucleotides outside the gene matches: 9. Per the germline V gene, CDR1 is SNHLY and CDR2 is FYNNEI. The CDR3 is 16 residues long.

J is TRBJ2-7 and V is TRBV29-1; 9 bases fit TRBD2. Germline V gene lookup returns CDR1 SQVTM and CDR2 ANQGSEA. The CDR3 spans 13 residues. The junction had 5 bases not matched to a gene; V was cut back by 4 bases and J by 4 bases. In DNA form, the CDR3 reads TGCAGCGTTGCCCCGGGACTAGCTTACGAGCAGTACTTC. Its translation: CSVAPGLAYEQYF.

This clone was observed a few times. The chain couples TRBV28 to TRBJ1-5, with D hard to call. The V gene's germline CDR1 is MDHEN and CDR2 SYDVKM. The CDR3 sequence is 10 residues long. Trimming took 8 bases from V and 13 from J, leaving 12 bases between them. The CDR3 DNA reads TGTGCCAGCGGGCCTCTGGGACAGCATTTT. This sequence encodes CASGPLGQHF.

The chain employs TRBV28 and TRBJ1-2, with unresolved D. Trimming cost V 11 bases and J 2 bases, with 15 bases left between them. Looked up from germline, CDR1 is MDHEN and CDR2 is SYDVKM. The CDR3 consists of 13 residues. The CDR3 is CASQPEENYGYTF. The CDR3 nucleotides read TGTGCCTCCCAACCGGAGGAAAACTATGGCTACACCTTC.

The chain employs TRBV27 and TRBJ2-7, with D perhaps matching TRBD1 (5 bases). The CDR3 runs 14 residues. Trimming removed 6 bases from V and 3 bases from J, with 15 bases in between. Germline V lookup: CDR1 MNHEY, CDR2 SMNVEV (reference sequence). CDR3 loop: CASRTSGNLYEQYF. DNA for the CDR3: TGTGCCAGCAGAACCTCAGGGAACCTCTACGAGCAGTACTTC.